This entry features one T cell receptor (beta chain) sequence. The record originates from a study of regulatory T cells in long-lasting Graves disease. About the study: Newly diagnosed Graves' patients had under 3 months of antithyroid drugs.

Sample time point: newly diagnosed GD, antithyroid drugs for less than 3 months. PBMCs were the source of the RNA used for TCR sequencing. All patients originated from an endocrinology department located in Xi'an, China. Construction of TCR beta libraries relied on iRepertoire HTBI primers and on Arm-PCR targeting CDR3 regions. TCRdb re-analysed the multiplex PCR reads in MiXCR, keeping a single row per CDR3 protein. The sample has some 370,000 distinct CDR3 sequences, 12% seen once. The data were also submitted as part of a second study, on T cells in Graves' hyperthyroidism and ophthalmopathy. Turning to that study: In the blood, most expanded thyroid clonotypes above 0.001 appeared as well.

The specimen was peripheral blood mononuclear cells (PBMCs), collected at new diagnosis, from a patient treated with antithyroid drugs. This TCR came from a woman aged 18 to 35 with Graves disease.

Written as DNA, the CDR3 is TGTGCCATCAGTGGTAGGGGGGGGCGTCAGACTGAAGCTTTCTTT. Translation gives CAISGRGGRQTEAFF. The V call is TRBV10-3, the J call TRBJ1-1; D may be TRBD1 (6 bases). Trimming left V 4 bases short and J 5 bases short, with 17 bases between. Germline CDR1 reads ENHRY; CDR2 reads SYGVKD. The CDR3 has 15 amino acids.